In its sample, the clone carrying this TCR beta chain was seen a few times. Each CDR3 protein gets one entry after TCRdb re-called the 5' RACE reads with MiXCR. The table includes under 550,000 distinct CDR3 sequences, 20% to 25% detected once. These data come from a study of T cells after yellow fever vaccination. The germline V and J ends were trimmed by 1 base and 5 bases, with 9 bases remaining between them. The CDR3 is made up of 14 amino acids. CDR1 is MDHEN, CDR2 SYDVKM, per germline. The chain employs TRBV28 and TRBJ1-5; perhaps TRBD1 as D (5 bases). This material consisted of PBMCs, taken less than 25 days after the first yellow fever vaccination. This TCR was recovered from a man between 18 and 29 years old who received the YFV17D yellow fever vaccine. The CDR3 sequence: CASSLYAGYQPQHF. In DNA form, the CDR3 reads TGTGCCAGCAGTTTATACGCAGGGTATCAGCCCCAGCATTTT.